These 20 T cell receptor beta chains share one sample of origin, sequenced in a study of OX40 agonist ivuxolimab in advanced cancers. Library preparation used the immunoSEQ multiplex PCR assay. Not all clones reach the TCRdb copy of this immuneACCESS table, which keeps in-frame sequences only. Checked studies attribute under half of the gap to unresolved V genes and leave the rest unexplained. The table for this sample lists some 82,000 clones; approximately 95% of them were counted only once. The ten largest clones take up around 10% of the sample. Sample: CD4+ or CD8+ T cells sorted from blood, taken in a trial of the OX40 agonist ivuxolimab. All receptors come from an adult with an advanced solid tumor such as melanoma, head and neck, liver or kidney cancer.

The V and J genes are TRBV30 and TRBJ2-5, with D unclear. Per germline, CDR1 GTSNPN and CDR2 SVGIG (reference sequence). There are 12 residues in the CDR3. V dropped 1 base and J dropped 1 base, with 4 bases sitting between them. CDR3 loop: CAWSGSQETQYF. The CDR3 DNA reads TGTGCCTGGAGTGGGAGCCAAGAGACCCAGTACTTC.

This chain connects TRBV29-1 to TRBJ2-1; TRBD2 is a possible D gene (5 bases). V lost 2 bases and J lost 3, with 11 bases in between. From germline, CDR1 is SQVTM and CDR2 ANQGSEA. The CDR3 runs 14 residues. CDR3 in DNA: TGCAGCGTTGAATCGCCGACTAACTACAATGAGCAGTTCTTC. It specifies CSVESPTNYNEQFF.

The CDR3 region has the DNA TGTGCCAGCAGCTTAGGAGGTAGATCCTACGAGCAGTACTTC. This gives the protein CASSLGGRSYEQYF. The chain has TRBV13 and TRBJ2-7; unclear D gene. Germline CDR1 reads PRHDT; CDR2 reads FYEKMQ (reference sequence). The ends were cut back, 0 bases at V and 1 base at J, with 7 bases in the middle. The CDR3 contains 14 residues.

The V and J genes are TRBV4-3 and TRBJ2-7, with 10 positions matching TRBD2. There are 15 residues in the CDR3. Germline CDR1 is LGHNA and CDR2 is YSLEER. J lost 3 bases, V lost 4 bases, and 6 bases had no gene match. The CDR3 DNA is TGCGCCAGCAGCCCTGGCCGGACTAGCGGCTACGAGCAGTACTTC. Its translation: CASSPGRTSGYEQYF.

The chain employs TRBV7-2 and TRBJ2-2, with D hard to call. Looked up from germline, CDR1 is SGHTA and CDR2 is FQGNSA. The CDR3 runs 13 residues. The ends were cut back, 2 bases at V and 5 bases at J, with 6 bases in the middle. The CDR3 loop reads CASSLSGTGELFF. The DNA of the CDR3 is TGTGCCAGCAGCTTAAGTGGGACCGGGGAGCTGTTTTTT.

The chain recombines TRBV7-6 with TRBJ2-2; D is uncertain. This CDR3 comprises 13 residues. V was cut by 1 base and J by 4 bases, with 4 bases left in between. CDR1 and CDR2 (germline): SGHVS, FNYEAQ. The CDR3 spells CASSLEGTGELFF. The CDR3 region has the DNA TGTGCCAGCAGCTTAGAGGGCACCGGGGAGCTGTTTTTT.

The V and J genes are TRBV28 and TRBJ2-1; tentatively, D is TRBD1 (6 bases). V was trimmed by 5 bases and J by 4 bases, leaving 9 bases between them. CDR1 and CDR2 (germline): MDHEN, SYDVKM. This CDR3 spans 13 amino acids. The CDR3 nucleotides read TGTGCCAGCAGTCCCACAGGGTACAATGAGCAGTTCTTC. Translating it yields CASSPTGYNEQFF.

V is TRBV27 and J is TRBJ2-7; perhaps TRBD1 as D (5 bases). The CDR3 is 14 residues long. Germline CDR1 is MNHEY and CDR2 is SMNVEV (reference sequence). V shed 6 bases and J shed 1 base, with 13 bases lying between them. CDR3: CASSYTGVSYEQYF. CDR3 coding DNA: TGTGCCAGCAGCTATACAGGTGTATCCTACGAGCAGTACTTC.

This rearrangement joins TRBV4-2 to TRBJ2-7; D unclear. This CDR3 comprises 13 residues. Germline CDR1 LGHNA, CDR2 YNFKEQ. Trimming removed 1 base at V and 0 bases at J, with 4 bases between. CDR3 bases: TGTGCCAGCAGCCAAGGGATCTCCTACGAGCAGTACTTC. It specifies CASSQGISYEQYF.

Written as DNA, the CDR3 is TGTGCCAGCAGCCCCGGCGGGGGGTTCCAAGAGACCCAGTACTTC. Protein product: CASSPGGGFQETQYF. This chain uses TRBV5-6 with TRBJ2-5; TRBD2 matches at 8 bases. This CDR3 is 15 amino acids long. CDR1 is SGHDT and CDR2 is YYEEEE in the germline V gene. Trimming took 4 bases from V and 1 from J; bases not matched to a gene: 6.

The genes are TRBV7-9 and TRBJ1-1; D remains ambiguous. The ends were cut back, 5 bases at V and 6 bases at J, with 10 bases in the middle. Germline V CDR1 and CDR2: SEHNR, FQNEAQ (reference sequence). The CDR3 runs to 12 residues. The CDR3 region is CASSPPGAEAFF. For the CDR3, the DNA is TGTGCCAGCAGCCCCCCCGGGGCTGAAGCTTTCTTT.

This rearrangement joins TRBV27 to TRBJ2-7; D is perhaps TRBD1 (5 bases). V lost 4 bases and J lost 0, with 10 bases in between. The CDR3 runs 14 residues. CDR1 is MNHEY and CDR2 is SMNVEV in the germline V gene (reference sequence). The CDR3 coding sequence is TGTGCCAGCAGTTCCCACGACAGCTCCTACGAGCAGTACTTC. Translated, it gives CASSSHDSSYEQYF.

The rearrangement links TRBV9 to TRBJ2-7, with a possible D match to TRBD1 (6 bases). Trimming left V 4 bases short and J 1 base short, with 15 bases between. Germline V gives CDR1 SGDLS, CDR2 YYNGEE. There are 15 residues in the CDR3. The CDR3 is CASSTNGDTSYEQYF. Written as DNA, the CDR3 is TGTGCCAGCAGCACCAACGGGGACACTTCCTACGAGCAGTACTTC.

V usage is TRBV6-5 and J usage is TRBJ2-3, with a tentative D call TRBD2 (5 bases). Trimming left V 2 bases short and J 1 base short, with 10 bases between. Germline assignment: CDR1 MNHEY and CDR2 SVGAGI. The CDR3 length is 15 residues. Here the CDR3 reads CASSYPGYGTDTQYF. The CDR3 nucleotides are TGTGCCAGCAGTTACCCGGGATACGGCACAGATACGCAGTATTTT.

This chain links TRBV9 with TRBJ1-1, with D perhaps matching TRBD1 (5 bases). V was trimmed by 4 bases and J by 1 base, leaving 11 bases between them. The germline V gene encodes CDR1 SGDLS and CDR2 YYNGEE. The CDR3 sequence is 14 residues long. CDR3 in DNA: TGTGCCAGCAGCCCCGGGGGGTCGAACACTGAAGCTTTCTTT. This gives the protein CASSPGGSNTEAFF.

The CDR3, as DNA: TGTGCCAGCAGTTTATATTCTATCTTTTCTCTAGCGGAGATCTACAATGAGCAGTTCTTC. This gives the protein CASSLYSIFSLAEIYNEQFF. The J gene is TRBJ2-1, the V gene TRBV27; 7 bases line up with TRBD2. The CDR3 consists of 20 residues. V trimming: 1 base; J trimming: 3 bases; junction bases outside the gene matches: 18. Germline CDR1 reads MNHEY; CDR2 reads SMNVEV (reference sequence).

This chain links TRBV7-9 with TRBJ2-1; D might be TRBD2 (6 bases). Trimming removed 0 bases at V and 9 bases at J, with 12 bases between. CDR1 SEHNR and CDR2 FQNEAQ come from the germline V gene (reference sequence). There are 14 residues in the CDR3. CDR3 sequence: CASSLAGGATEQFF. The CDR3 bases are TGTGCCAGCAGCTTAGCGGGGGGAGCCACTGAGCAGTTCTTC.

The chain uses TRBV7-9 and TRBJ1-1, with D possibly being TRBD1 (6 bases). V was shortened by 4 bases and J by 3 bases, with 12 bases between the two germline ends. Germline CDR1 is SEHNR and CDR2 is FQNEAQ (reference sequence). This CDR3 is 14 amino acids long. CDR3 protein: CASSSTGYYTEAFF. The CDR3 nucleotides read TGTGCCAGCAGCTCCACAGGGTATTACACTGAAGCTTTCTTT.

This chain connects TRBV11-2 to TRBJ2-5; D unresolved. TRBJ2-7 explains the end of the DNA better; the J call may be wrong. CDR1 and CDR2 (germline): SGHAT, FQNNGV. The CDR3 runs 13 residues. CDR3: CASSSGLNYEQYF. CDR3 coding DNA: TGTGCCAGCAGCTCTGGGCTTAACTACGAGCAGTACTTC.

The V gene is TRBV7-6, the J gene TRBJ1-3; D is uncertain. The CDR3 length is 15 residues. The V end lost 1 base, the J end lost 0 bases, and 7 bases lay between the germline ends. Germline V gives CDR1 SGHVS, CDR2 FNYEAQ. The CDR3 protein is CASSLGAISGNTIYF. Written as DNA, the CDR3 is TGTGCCAGCAGCTTAGGGGCAATCTCTGGAAACACCATATATTTT.